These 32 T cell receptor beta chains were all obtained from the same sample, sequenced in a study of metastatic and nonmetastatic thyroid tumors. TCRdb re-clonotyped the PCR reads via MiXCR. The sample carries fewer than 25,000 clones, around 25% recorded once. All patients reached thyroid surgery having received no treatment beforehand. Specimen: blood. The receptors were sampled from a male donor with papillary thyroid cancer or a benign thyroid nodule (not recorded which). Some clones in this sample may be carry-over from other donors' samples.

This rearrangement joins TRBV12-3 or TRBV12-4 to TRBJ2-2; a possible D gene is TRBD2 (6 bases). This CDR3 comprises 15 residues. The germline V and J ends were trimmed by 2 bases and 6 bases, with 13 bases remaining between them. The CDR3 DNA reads TGTGCCAGCAGTTTAAGGGACTCCCATCCCGGGGAGCTGTTTTTT. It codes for CASSLRDSHPGELFF.

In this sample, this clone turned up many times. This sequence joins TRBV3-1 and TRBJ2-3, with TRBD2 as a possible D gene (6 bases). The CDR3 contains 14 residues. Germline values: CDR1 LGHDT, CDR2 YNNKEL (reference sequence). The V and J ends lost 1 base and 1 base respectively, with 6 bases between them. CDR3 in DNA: TGTGCCAGCAGCCAAGCGGGAGGCACAGATACGCAGTATTTT. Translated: CASSQAGGTDTQYF.

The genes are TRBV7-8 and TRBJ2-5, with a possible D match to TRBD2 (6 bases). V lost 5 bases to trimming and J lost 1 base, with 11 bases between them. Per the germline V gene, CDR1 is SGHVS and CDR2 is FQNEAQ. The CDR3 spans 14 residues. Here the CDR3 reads CASSEGLFQETQYF. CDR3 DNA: TGTGCCAGCAGCGAGGGACTGTTCCAAGAGACCCAGTACTTC.

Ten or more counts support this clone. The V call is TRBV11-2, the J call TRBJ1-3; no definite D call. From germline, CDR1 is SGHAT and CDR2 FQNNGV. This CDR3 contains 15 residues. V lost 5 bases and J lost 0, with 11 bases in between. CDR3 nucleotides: TGTGCCAGCAGCGAGGACGGGAACTCTGGAAACACCATATATTTT. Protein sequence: CASSEDGNSGNTIYF.

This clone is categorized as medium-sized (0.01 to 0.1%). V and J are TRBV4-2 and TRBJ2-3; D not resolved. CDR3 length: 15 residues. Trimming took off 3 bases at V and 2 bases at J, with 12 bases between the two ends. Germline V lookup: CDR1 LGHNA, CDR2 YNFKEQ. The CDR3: CASSHLELFTDTQYF. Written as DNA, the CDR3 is TGTGCCAGCAGCCACCTCGAACTGTTCACAGATACGCAGTATTTT.

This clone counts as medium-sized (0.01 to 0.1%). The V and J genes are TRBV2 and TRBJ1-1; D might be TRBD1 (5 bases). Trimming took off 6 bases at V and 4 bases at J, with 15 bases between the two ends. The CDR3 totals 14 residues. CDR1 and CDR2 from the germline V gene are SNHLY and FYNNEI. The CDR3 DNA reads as TGTGCCAGCAGCACGGAAGGGGTTGGCACTGAAGCTTTCTTT. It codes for CASSTEGVGTEAFF.

CDR3 loop: CASSPPGQGANNEQFF. CDR3 DNA: TGTGCCAGCAGCCCACCGGGACAGGGAGCAAACAATGAGCAGTTCTTC. The chain is built from TRBV12-3 or TRBV12-4 and TRBJ2-1; TRBD1 matches 9 bases. V trimming: 6 bases; J trimming: 5 bases; junction bases outside the gene matches: 11. CDR3 length equals 16 residues.

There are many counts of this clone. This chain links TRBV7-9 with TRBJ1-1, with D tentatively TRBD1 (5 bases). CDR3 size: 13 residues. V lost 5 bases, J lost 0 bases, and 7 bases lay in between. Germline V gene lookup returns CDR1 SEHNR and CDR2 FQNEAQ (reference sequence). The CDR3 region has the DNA TGTGCCAGCAGCGGGGGTGTGAACACTGAAGCTTTCTTT. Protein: CASSGGVNTEAFF.

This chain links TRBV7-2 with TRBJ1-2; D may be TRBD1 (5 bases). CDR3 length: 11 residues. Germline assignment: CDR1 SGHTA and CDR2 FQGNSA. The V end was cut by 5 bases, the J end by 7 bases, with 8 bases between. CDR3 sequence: CASSPGFGYTF. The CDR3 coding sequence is TGTGCCAGCAGCCCAGGGTTTGGCTACACCTTC.

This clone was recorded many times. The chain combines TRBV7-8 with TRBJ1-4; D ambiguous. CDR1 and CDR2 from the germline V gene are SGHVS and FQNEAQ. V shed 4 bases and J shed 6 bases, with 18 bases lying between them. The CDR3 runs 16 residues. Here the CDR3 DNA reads TGTGCCAGCAGCTCAGGTGTTTGGGGAGGAGATGAAAAACTGTTTTTT. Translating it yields CASSSGVWGGDEKLFF. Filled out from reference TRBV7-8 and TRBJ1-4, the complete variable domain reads GAGVSQSPRYKVAKRGQDVALRCDPISGHVSLFWYQQALGQGPEFLTYFQNEAQLDKSGLPSDRFFAERPEGSVSTLKIQRTQQEDSAVYLCASSSGVWGGDEKLFFGSGTQLSVL.

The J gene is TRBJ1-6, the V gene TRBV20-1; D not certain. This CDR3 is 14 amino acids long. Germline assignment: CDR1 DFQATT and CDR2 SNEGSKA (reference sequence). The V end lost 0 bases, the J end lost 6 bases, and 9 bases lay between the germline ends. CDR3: CSARDGLSNSPLHF. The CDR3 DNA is TGCAGTGCTAGAGATGGCCTGTCTAATTCACCCCTCCACTTT.

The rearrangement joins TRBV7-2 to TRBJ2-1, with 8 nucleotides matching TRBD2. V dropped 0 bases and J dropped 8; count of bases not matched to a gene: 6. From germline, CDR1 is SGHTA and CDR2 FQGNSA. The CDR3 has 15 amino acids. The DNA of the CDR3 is TGTGCCAGCAGCTTAGCGCGGACTAGCATGGATGAGCAGTTCTTC. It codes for CASSLARTSMDEQFF.

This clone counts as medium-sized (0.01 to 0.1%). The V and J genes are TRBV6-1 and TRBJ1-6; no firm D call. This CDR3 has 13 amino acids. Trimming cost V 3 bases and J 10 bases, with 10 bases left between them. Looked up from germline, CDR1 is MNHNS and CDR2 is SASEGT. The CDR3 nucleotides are TGTGCCAGCAGTGATACCCCAGACTCACCCCTCCACTTT. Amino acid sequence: CASSDTPDSPLHF.

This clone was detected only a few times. CDR3 bases: TGTGCCAGCAGGGAGGCCTCAGGCAGGGTGACACCGAACACTGAAGCTTTCTTT. Translating it yields CASREASGRVTPNTEAFF. The V call is TRBV6-1, the J call TRBJ1-1, with D possibly being TRBD1 (5 bases). This CDR3 is 18 amino acids long. Germline V CDR1 and CDR2: MNHNS, SASEGT. Trimming stripped 6 bases from V and 1 base from J, with 24 bases between.

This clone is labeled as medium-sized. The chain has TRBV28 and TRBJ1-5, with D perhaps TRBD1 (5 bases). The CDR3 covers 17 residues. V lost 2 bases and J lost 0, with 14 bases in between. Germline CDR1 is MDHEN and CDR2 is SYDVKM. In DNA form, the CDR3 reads TGTGCCAGCAGTTTAGGTCGTAGGGGACCTAGCAATCAGCCCCAGCATTTT. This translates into CASSLGRRGPSNQPQHF.

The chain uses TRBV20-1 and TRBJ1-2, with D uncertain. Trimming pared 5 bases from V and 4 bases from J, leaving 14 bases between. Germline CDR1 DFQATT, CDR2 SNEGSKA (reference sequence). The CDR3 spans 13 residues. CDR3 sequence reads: CSAWASAGYGYTF. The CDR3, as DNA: TGCAGTGCTTGGGCTTCAGCGGGCTATGGCTACACCTTC.

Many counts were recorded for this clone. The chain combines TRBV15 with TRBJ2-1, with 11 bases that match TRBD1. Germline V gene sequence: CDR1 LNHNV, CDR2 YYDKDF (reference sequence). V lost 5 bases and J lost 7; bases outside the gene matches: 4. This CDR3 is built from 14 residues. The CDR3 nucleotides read TGTGCCACCAGCGCCGGGACAGGGGGGAATGAGCAGTTCTTC. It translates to CATSAGTGGNEQFF.

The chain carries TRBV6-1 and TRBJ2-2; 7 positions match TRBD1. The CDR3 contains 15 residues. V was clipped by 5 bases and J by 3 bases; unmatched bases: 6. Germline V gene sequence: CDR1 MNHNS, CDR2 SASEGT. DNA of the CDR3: TGTGCCAGCAGTTCAGGACAGGAGGACACCGGGGAGCTGTTTTTT. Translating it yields CASSSGQEDTGELFF.

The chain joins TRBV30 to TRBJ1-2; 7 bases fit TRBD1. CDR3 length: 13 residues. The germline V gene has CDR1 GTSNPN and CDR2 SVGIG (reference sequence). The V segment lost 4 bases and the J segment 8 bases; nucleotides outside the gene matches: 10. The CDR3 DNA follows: TGTGCCTGGACGGGGCAGGGGGTAAGGGGCTACACCTTC. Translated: CAWTGQGVRGYTF.

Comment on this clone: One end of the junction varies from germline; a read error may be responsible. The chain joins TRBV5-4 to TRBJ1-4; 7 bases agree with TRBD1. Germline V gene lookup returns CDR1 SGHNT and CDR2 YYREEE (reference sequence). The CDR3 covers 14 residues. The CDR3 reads CASSMNRGGEILLF. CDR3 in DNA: TGTGCCAGCAGTATGAACAGGGGTGGTGAAATACTGTTATTT.

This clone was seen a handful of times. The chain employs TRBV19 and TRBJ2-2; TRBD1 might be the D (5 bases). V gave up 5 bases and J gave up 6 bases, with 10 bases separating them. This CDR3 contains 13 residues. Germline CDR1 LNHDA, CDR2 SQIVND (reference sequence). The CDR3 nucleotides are TGTGCCAGTAGTCAGGGAACGCCCGGGGAGCTGTTTTTT. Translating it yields CASSQGTPGELFF. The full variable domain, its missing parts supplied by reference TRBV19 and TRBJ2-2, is DGGITQSPKYLFRKEGQNVTLSCEQNLNHDAMYWYRQDPGQGLRLIYYSQIVNDFQKGDIAEGYSVSREKKESFPLTVTSAQKNPTAFYLCASSQGTPGELFFGEGSRLTVL.

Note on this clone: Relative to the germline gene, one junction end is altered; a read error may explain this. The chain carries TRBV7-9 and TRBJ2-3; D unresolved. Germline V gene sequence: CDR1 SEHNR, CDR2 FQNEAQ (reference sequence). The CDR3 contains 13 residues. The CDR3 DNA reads TGTGCCAGCAGCCAGTACGCATCAGATTCGCAGTATTTT. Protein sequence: CASSQYASDSQYF.

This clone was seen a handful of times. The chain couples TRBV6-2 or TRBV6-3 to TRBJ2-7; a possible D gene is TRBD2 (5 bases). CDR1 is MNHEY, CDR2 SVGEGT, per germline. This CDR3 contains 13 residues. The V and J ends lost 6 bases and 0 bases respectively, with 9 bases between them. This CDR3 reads CASSFGVSYEQYF. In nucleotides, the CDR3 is TGTGCCAGCAGCTTCGGGGTCTCCTACGAGCAGTACTTC.

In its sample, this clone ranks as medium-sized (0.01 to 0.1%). The CDR3 bases are TGCGCCAGCAGCTTGAACAGGAGGGGGAGTTCGTCCGGGGAGCTGTTTTTT. Its protein is CASSLNRRGSSSGELFF. This chain uses TRBV5-1 with TRBJ2-2; possibly TRBD1 or TRBD2 for D (6 bases each). The V end lost 1 base, the J end lost 6 bases, and 19 bases lay between the germline ends. Looked up from germline, CDR1 is SGHRS and CDR2 is YFSETQ. This CDR3 is built from 17 residues.

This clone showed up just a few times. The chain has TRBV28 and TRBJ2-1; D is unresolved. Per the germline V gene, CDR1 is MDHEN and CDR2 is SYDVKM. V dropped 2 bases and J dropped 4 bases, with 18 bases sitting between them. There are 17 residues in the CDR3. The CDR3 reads CASSLNGAEIGYNEQFF. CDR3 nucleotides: TGTGCCAGCAGTTTAAACGGCGCAGAAATCGGGTACAATGAGCAGTTCTTC.

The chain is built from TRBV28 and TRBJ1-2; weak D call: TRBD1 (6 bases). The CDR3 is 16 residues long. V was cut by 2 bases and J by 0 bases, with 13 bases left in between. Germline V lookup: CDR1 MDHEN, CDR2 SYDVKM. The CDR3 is CASSLGGLMTNYGYTF. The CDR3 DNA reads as TGTGCCAGCAGTTTAGGGGGCCTGATGACTAACTATGGCTACACCTTC.

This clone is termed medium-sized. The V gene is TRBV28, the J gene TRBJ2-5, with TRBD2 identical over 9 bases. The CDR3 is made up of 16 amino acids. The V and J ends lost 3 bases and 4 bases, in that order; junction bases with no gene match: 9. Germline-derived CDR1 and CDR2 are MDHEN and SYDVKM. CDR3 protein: CASSFSLAGVGETQYF. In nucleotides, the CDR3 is TGTGCCAGCAGTTTCTCATTAGCGGGAGTGGGAGAGACCCAGTACTTC.

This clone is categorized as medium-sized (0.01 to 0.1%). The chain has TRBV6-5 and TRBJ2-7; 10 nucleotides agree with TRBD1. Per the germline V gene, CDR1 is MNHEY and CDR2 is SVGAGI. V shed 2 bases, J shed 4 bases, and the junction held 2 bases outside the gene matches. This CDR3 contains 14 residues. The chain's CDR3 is CASSYGTGDYEQYF. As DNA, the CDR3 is TGTGCCAGCAGTTACGGGACAGGGGATTACGAGCAGTACTTC.

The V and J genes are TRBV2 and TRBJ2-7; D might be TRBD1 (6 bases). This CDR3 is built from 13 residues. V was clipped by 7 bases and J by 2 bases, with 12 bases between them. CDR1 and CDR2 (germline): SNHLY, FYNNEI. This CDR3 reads CASIRDIAYEQYF. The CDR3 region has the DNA TGTGCCAGCATTCGGGACATCGCCTACGAGCAGTACTTC.

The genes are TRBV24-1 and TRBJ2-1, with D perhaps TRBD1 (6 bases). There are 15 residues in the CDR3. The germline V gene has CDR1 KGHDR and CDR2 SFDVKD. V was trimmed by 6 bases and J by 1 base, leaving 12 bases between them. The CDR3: CATSHRDPSYNEQFF. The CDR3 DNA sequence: TGTGCCACCAGTCACAGGGATCCTTCCTACAATGAGCAGTTCTTC.

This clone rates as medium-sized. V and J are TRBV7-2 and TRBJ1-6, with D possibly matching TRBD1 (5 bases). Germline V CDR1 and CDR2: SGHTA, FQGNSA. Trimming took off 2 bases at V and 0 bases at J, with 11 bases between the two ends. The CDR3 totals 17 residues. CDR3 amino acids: CASSLLGTSSYNSPLHF. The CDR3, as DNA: TGTGCCAGCAGCTTATTGGGGACCAGCTCCTATAATTCACCCCTCCACTTT.

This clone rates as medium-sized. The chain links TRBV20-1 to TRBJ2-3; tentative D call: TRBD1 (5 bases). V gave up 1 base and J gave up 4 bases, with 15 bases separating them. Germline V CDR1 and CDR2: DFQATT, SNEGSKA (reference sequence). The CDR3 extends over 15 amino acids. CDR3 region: CSARVGASAADTQYF. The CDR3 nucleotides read TGCAGTGCTAGAGTTGGGGCCTCGGCGGCAGATACGCAGTATTTT.